The clone carrying this T cell receptor beta chain occurred many times. These data originate in a study of T cells in Graves' hyperthyroidism and ophthalmopathy. TCR beta CDR3 regions were amplified from RNA. In the first-round RT-PCR of the TCR CDR3, the HTBI primer set was used. TCRdb reprocessed the multiplex PCR reads with MiXCR, giving one entry per CDR3 protein. The table has 500,000 to 550,000 distinct CDR3 sequences, around 20% seen once. The CDR3 loop spans 14 amino acids. Per germline, CDR1 LNHDA and CDR2 SQIVND (reference sequence). The ends lost 5 bases at V and 11 bases at J; junction bases unmatched: 9.

The sequence was collected from a man between 18 and 29 years old with Graves' hyperthyroidism. The chain has TRBV19 and TRBJ1-5; 10 bases are a match to TRBD1. Sequencing was performed on blood. The CDR3 DNA reads as TGTGCCAGTAGTGTGGACAGGGGGGGTCGGACCCAGCATTTT. Protein: CASSVDRGGRTQHF. Full variable domain (outside the CDR3, taken from reference TRBV19 and TRBJ1-5): DGGITQSPKYLFRKEGQNVTLSCEQNLNHDAMYWYRQDPGQGLRLIYYSQIVNDFQKGDIAEGYSVSREKKESFPLTVTSAQKNPTAFYLCASSVDRGGRTQHFGDGTRLSIL.